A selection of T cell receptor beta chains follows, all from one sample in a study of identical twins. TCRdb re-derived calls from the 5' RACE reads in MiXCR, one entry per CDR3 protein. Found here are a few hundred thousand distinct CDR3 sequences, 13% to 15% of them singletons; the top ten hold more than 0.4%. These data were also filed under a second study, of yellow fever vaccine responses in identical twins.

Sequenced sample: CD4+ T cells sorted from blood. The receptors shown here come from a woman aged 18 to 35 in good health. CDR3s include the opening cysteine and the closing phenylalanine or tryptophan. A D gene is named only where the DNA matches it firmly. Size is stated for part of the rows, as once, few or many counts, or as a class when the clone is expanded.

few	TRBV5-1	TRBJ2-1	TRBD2	CASSLLVAGGSDEQFF	TGCGCCAGCAGCTTGTTAGTAGCGGGGGGTTCCGATGAGCAGTTCTTC
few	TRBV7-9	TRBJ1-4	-	CASGGPTQTNEKLFF	TGTGCCAGCGGGGGACCCACACAGACTAATGAAAAACTGTTTTTT
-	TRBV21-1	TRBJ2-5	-	CASSKGRLDRQETQYF	TGTGCCAGCAGCAAAGGCCGGTTGGACAGGCAAGAGACCCAGTACTTC
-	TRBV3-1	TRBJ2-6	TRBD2	CASSPLGTSGPSGANVLTF	TGTGCCAGCAGCCCCCTGGGGACTAGCGGGCCCTCTGGGGCCAACGTCCTGACTTTC
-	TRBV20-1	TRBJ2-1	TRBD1	CSARDQGQGVYNEQFF	TGCAGTGCTAGAGATCAAGGACAGGGTGTCTACAATGAGCAGTTCTTC
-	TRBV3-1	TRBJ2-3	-	CASSPNGGSTDTQYF	TGTGCCAGCAGCCCCAATGGGGGTAGCACAGATACGCAGTATTTT
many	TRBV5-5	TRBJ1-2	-	CASSLVDGPYGYTF	TGTGCCAGCAGCTTGGTGGACGGCCCCTATGGCTACACCTTC
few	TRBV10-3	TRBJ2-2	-	CALRGTGTGELFF	TGTGCCCTACGGGGGACGGGAACCGGGGAGCTGTTTTTT
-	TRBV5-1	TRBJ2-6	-	CASSLGSSSGANVLTF	TGCGCCAGCAGCTTGGGATCTAGCTCTGGGGCCAACGTCCTGACTTTC
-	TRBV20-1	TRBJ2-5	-	CSARDPQGLGETQYF	TGCAGTGCTAGAGATCCCCAGGGGCTAGGGGAGACCCAGTACTTC
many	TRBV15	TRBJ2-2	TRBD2	CATSGEFQPGGTGELFF	TGTGCCACCAGCGGAGAGTTTCAGCCGGGAGGCACCGGGGAGCTGTTTTTT
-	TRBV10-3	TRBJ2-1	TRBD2	CAISLAGASYNEQFF	TGTGCCATCAGTCTAGCGGGAGCTAGCTACAATGAGCAGTTCTTC
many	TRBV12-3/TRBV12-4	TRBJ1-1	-	CASGKGLNTEAFF	TGTGCCAGCGGTAAAGGATTGAACACTGAAGCTTTCTTT
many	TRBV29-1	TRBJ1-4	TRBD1	CSVVGQDEKLFF	TGCAGCGTTGTCGGACAGGATGAAAAACTGTTTTTT
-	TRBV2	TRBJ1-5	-	CASSEALPNQPQHF	TGTGCCAGCAGTGAAGCGCTTCCAAATCAGCCCCAGCATTTT
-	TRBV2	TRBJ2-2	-	CASSGENTGELFF	TGTGCCAGCAGTGGGGAGAACACCGGGGAGCTGTTTTTT
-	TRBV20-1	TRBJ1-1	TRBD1	CSAYDRVRTEAFF	TGCAGTGCTTACGACAGGGTGAGAACTGAAGCTTTCTTT
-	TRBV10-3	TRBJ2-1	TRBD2	CAISLGLAGVYNEQFF	TGTGCCATCAGTCTCGGACTAGCGGGAGTCTACAATGAGCAGTTCTTC
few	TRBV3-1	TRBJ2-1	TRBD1	CASSLKQGADEQFF	TGTGCCAGCAGTCTAAAACAGGGGGCTGATGAGCAGTTCTTC
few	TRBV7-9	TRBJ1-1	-	CASSFIPVENTEAFF	TGTGCCAGCAGCTTTATCCCGGTAGAGAACACTGAAGCTTTCTTT
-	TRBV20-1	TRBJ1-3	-	CSAREGTARLSGNTIYF	TGCAGTGCTAGAGAGGGGACGGCTCGCCTCTCTGGAAACACCATATATTTT
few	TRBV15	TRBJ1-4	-	CATSQGNEKLFF	TGTGCCACCAGCCAGGGTAATGAAAAACTGTTTTTT
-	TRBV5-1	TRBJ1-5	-	CASSLRSGDQPQHF	TGCGCCAGCAGCCTCAGGTCCGGGGATCAGCCCCAGCATTTT
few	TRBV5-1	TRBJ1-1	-	CASSLSALGGTEAFF	TGCGCCAGCAGCTTGAGTGCCCTAGGTGGCACTGAAGCTTTCTTT
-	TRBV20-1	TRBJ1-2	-	CSARDGQGLSGYTF	TGCAGTGCTAGAGATGGGCAGGGGCTTAGTGGCTACACCTTC
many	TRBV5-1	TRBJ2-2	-	CASSPPNTGELFF	TGCGCCAGCAGCCCACCGAACACCGGGGAGCTGTTTTTT
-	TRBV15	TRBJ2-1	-	CATSRTRTELYNEQFF	TGTGCCACCAGCAGAACCCGGACAGAGCTATACAATGAGCAGTTCTTC
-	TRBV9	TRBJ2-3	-	CASSVSQGLTDTQYF	TGTGCCAGCAGCGTATCGCAAGGGCTTACAGATACGCAGTATTTT
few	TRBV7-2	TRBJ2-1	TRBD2	CASSPGLAVRDEQFF	TGTGCCAGCAGCCCGGGACTAGCGGTACGGGATGAGCAGTTCTTC
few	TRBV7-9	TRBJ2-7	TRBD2	CASREGSNPYEQYF	TGTGCCAGCCGGGAGGGCTCCAATCCGTACGAGCAGTACTTC
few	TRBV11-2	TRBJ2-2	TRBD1	CASNGQGALGTGELFF	TGTGCCAGCAACGGACAGGGGGCTCTTGGGACCGGGGAGCTGTTTTTT
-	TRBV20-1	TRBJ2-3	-	CSARETSRLFTDTQYF	TGCAGTGCTAGAGAGACTAGTCGTCTATTCACAGATACGCAGTATTTT
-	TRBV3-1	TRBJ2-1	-	CASSQDQAGWNEQFF	TGTGCCAGCAGCCAAGATCAGGCCGGTTGGAATGAGCAGTTCTTC
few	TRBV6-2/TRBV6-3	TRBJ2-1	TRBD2	CASISGVRLAGIRSSYNEQFF	TGTGCCAGCATCTCCGGAGTTAGACTAGCGGGGATCCGGAGCTCCTACAATGAGCAGTTCTTC
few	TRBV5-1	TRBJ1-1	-	CASSLGALDGGAEAFF	TGCGCCAGCAGCTTAGGGGCGCTTGATGGGGGAGCTGAAGCTTTCTTT
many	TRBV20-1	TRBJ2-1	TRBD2	CSARLAGALRNNEQFF	TGCAGTGCTAGACTAGCGGGAGCACTTCGGAACAATGAGCAGTTCTTC
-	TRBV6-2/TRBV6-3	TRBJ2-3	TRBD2	CASSYQRLAGTDTQYF	TGTGCCAGCAGTTACCAACGCCTAGCGGGGACAGATACGCAGTATTTT
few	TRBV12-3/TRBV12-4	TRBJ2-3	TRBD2	CASRRGLAGATDTQYF	TGTGCCAGCAGGAGGGGACTAGCGGGAGCAACAGATACGCAGTATTTT
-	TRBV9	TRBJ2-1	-	CASSVAGGGYNEQFF	TGTGCCAGCAGCGTAGCAGGAGGGGGGTACAATGAGCAGTTCTTC
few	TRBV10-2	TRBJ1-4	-	CASSARGEKLFF	TGCGCCAGCAGTGCACGCGGGGAAAAACTGTTTTTT
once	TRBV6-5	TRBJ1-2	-	CASSYSHGPYGYTF	TGTGCCAGCAGTTACTCGCACGGCCCCTATGGCTACACCTTC
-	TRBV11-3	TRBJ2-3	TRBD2	CASSPRGGGVTDTQYF	TGTGCCAGCAGCCCCCGAGGCGGGGGGGTCACAGATACGCAGTATTTT
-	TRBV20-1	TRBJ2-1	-	CSATLGGPPHNEQFF	TGCAGTGCTACCCTTGGCGGACCCCCACACAATGAGCAGTTCTTC
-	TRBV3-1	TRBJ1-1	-	CASSLGRTLNTEAFF	TGTGCCAGCAGCCTCGGACGGACCCTGAACACTGAAGCTTTCTTT
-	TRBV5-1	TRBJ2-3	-	CASSPAPSDTQYF	TGCGCCAGCAGCCCGGCCCCCTCGGATACGCAGTATTTT
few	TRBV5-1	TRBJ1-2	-	CASRIDSYGYTF	TGCGCCAGCCGCATAGACAGTTATGGCTACACCTTC
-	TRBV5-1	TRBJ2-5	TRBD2	CASSAQTSGDKETQYF	TGCGCCAGCAGCGCCCAGACTAGCGGGGATAAAGAGACCCAGTACTTC
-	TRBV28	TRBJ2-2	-	CASSSRPGANTGELFF	TGTGCCAGCAGTAGTCGCCCAGGGGCGAACACCGGGGAGCTGTTTTTT
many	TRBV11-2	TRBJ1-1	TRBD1	CASSRTGGDGTEAFF	TGTGCCAGCAGCCGGACAGGGGGCGATGGCACTGAAGCTTTCTTT
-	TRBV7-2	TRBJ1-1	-	CASSLVSGIILNTEAFF	TGTGCCAGCAGCTTAGTCTCAGGGATTATTCTGAACACTGAAGCTTTCTTT
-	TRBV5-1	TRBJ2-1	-	CASSLRNGSSYNEQFF	TGCGCCAGCAGCTTGCGTAACGGGAGCTCCTACAATGAGCAGTTCTTC
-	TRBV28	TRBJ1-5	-	CASSFAGSPNQPQHF	TGTGCCAGCAGTTTTGCAGGGTCTCCGAATCAGCCCCAGCATTTT
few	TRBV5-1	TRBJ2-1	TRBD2	CASSLRSTSGGHHEQFF	TGCGCCAGCAGCTTGCGGAGTACTAGCGGGGGCCACCATGAGCAGTTCTTC